These 12 T cell receptor beta chains originate from one sample sequenced in a study of OX40 agonist ivuxolimab in advanced cancers. The table came from immunoSEQ multiplex PCR; TCRdb's copy has only in-frame clones and leaves some out. Among tens of thousands of clones listed, 80% to 90% were seen once. The material sequenced was CD4+ or CD8+ T cells sorted from blood, taken in a trial of the OX40 agonist ivuxolimab. Receptors were obtained from an adult with an advanced solid tumor such as melanoma, head and neck, liver or kidney cancer.

This chain uses TRBV5-5 with TRBJ1-4; 10 nucleotides agree with TRBD1. The germline gives CDR1 SGHKS, CDR2 YYEKEE (reference sequence). The CDR3 has 15 residues. The V and J ends lost 4 bases and 6 bases, in that order; junction bases with no gene match: 6. Here the CDR3 reads CASSKSGTGDEKLFF. As DNA, the CDR3 is TGTGCCAGCAGCAAATCCGGGACAGGGGATGAAAAACTGTTTTTT. The full variable domain, its missing parts supplied by reference TRBV5-5 and TRBJ1-4, is DAGVTQSPTHLIKTRGQQVTLRCSPISGHKSVSWYQQVLGQGPQFIFQYYEKEERGRGNFPDRFSARQFPNYSSELNVNALLLGDSALYLCASSKSGTGDEKLFFGSGTQLSVL.

As concerns this clone: Sequence at one end of the junction differs from germline and may be a read error. The chain carries TRBV7-2 and TRBJ2-1, with a tentative D call TRBD2 (6 bases). This CDR3 spans 12 amino acids. Per germline, CDR1 SGHTA and CDR2 FQGNSA. As DNA, the CDR3 is TGTGCCAGCACCTTAATGGGAGGTGAGCAGTTCTTC. Encoded protein: CASTLMGGEQFF.

The chain is built from TRBV4-3 and TRBJ2-7, with 8 bases that match TRBD2. This CDR3 has 16 amino acids. J gave up 7 bases and V 4 bases, and 15 bases lay outside the gene matches. Germline CDR1 is LGHNA and CDR2 is YSLEER. CDR3 residues: CASSRIAGTISGEQYF. In DNA, the CDR3 is TGCGCCAGCAGCCGGATAGCGGGAACGATTTCGGGGGAGCAGTACTTC.

This clone was observed a handful of times. V gene TRBV6-6 combines with J gene TRBJ2-7; no clear D. Between the trimmed V and J ends, which lost 2 bases and 3 bases, there was a span of 5 bases. This CDR3 is 12 amino acids long. Germline CDR1 is MNHNY and CDR2 is SVGAGI (reference sequence). This chain's CDR3 is CASSYQNYEQYV. CDR3 sequence (DNA): TGTGCCAGCAGTTACCAGAACTACGAGCAGTACGTC.

The chain has TRBV28 and TRBJ2-7; D unresolved. The CDR3 is 12 amino acids. Germline CDR1 reads MDHEN; CDR2 reads SYDVKM. Trimming left V 3 bases short and J 2 bases short, with 5 bases between. The CDR3 DNA follows: TGTGCCAGCAGTTTTCAGGCCTACGAGCAGTACTTC. This sequence encodes CASSFQAYEQYF.

This rearrangement joins TRBV5-4 to TRBJ2-1, with a tentative D call TRBD1 (6 bases). Germline CDR1 reads SGHNT; CDR2 reads YYREEE (reference sequence). V dropped 5 bases and J dropped 5 bases, with 14 bases sitting between them. This CDR3 is built from 14 residues. CDR3 nucleotide sequence: TGTGCCAGCAGTAACAGGGCGGCGGACAATGAGCAGTTCTTC. Translation: CASSNRAADNEQFF.

The V gene is TRBV2, the J gene TRBJ1-4; 11 bases are shared with TRBD1. The CDR3 extends over 15 amino acids. V lost 8 bases and J lost 7; bases outside the gene matches: 9. Germline V gives CDR1 SNHLY, CDR2 FYNNEI. The CDR3 nucleotides read TGTGCCAGCGGGAGAAGGGACAGGGGGAGTGAAAAACTGTTTTTT. Its protein product is CASGRRDRGSEKLFF.

The chain carries TRBV5-4 and TRBJ1-2; the D is unclear. Germline CDR1 and CDR2: SGHNT and YYREEE (reference sequence). This CDR3 has 13 amino acids. Trimming stripped 0 bases from V and 2 bases from J, with 5 bases between. CDR3 sequence reads: CASSLVQNYGYTF. The CDR3 region has the DNA TGTGCCAGCAGCTTGGTGCAGAACTATGGCTACACCTTC.

The CDR3 coding sequence is TGTGCCAGCAGCACGAGACTAGCGGGGTCCTACGAGCAGTACGTC. Protein sequence: CASSTRLAGSYEQYV. The chain recombines TRBV5-6 with TRBJ2-7; TRBD2 matches at 11 bases. The CDR3 totals 15 residues. Trimming cost V 4 bases and J 1 base; bases outside gene matches: 4. The germline CDR1 and CDR2 sequences are SGHDT and YYEEEE.

The gene calls are TRBV4-1 and TRBJ2-2, with D perhaps given as TRBD1 or TRBD2 (5 bases each). Trimming cost V 5 bases and J 6 bases, with 22 bases left between them. This CDR3 has 17 amino acids. Germline V gives CDR1 MGHRA, CDR2 YSYEKL. CDR3: CASSVGTASVGAGELFF. CDR3 coding DNA: TGCGCCAGCAGCGTCGGGACGGCCTCGGTGGGCGCCGGGGAGCTGTTTTTT.

The V call is TRBV5-6, the J call TRBJ2-7; D not resolved. Germline CDR1 is SGHDT and CDR2 is YYEEEE. The CDR3 contains 13 residues. V was cut by 3 bases and J by 0 bases, with 7 bases left in between. This CDR3 is CASSSVSSYEQYV. DNA for the CDR3: TGTGCCAGCAGCTCCGTGAGCTCCTACGAGCAGTACGTC.

The genes are TRBV21-1 and TRBJ2-7; the D call of TRBD2 is as the table states it, not checked on the DNA. TRBV21-1 is assigned pseudogene status. The CDR3 is 16 residues long. The CDR3 sequence is CASSKEEGLPSYEQYF. CDR3 nucleotides: TGTGCCAGCAGCAAAGAGGAGGGGCTCCCCTCCTACGAGCAGTACTTC.